The clone carrying this T cell receptor beta chain showed up just a few times. This specimen belongs to a study of cytotoxic CD8 clonotypes in ibrutinib-treated CLL. The data were produced by immunoSEQ multiplex PCR, yet TCRdb's version contains in-frame clones alone and is incomplete. This table has 90,000 to 150,000 clones, about 58% appearing once. The CDR3 consists of 13 residues. Germline V gives CDR1 MDHEN, CDR2 SYDVKM. The trim removed 9 bases at V and 4 bases at J, leaving 7 bases unmatched. The receptor's source is a human donor with chronic lymphocytic leukemia. This specimen was PBMCs, taken after 24 months of ibrutinib treatment. The genes are TRBV28 and TRBJ2-7; 9 bases are shared with TRBD1. The CDR3 region is CASTMGTGYEQYF. The CDR3 nucleotides are TGTGCCAGTACGATGGGGACAGGGTACGAGCAGTACTTC.